This T cell receptor (beta chain) was retrieved from a study of blood T cell repertoires in COVID-19. The overall study: COVID-19 samples from acute and convalescent phases originated in the United States, Italy and Spain.

Here immunoSEQ multiplex PCR was the method, and the copy in TCRdb shows in-frame clones only, minus some. Of 250,000 to 300,000 clones in the sample, just over 90% are singletons; the top ten hold over 2%. This CDR3 is 14 amino acids long. The germline V gene has CDR1 MNHEY and CDR2 SMNVEV (reference sequence). V was clipped by 5 bases and J by 0 bases, with 10 bases between them. Specimen: peripheral blood. This sequence joins TRBV27 and TRBJ1-1; D is uncertain. This TCR was recovered from a woman aged 25-40 years with COVID-19, enrolled during active disease. CDR3 in DNA: TGTGCCAGCAGTCCGACCCTAGTGAACACTGAAGCTTTCTTT. Amino acid sequence: CASSPTLVNTEAFF.